The clone carrying this T cell receptor beta chain was counted a few times. Losses at the gene ends were 0 bases for V and 3 bases for J; bases not matched to a gene: 10. The CDR3 totals 19 residues. Germline CDR1 ENHRY, CDR2 SYGVKD. The repertoire was sequenced with immunoSEQ multiplex PCR; TCRdb's copy has only in-frame clones and lacks some. The sample yields a few hundred thousand clones, roughly 88% seen once. The data are from a study of blood T cell repertoires in COVID-19. The TCR was taken from a woman between 50 and 59 years old who had recovered from COVID-19. The sample taken for sequencing was PBMCs or T cells enriched from blood (not recorded which). This rearrangement joins TRBV10-3 to TRBJ2-1, with 11 bases matching TRBD2. The CDR3: CAISESSGKGTSGYNEQFF. The DNA for the CDR3 is TGTGCCATCAGTGAGTCGTCGGGTAAAGGGACTAGCGGCTACAATGAGCAGTTCTTC.